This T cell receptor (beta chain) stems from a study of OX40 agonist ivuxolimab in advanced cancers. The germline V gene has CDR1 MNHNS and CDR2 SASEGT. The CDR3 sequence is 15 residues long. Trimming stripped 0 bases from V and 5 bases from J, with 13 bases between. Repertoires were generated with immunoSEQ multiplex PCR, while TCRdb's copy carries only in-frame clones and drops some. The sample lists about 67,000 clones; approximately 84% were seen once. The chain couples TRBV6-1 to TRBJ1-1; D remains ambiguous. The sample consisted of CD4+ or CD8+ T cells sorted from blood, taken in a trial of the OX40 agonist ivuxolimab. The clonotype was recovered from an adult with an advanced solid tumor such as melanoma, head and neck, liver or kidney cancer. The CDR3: CASSEAWLRRTEAFF. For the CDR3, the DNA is TGTGCCAGCAGTGAAGCTTGGCTACGGAGAACTGAAGCTTTCTTT.